Listed below are T cell receptor beta chains from one sample, sequenced in a study of CD8 T cell repertoires and HIV-1 epitope variants. The method was immunoSEQ multiplex PCR; TCRdb's version includes in-frame clones alone and lacks a portion of them. This sample has over 90,000 clones; just under 75% occur once, and the top ten carry roughly 24%. Source material: uncultured baseline CD8+ T cells from peripheral blood mononuclear cells (PBMCs). The receptors were sampled from a male donor with HIV. Both conserved end residues are part of each CDR3. The D gene is left open where the match is weak. Size is omitted from some rows. Given values are once, few, many or a class for expanded clones.

clone_size: once
d_call: -
v_call: TRBV5-4
j_call: TRBJ2-5
cdr3_nt: TGTGCCAGCAGCGGGGGCGTCCCCCGGGAGACCCAGTACTTC
cdr3_aa: CASSGGVPRETQYF

clone_size: -
d_call: -
v_call: TRBV7-8
j_call: TRBJ2-5
cdr3_nt: TGTGCCAGCAGCTTAGTCCCCGCCAGGGCTCGGGAGACCCAGTACTTC
cdr3_aa: CASSLVPARARETQYF

clone_size: -
d_call: TRBD2
v_call: TRBV2
j_call: TRBJ2-5
cdr3_nt: TGTGCCAGTGAGACTAGCGGGCAACAAGAGACCCAGTACTTC
cdr3_aa: CASETSGQQETQYF

clone_size: once
d_call: TRBD1
v_call: TRBV5-1
j_call: TRBJ1-3
cdr3_nt: TGCGCCAGCAGCGACCGGACAGGGATCACTGGAAACACCATATATTTT
cdr3_aa: CASSDRTGITGNTIYF

clone_size: -
d_call: TRBD1
v_call: TRBV4-1
j_call: TRBJ2-1
cdr3_nt: TGCGCCAGCAGCCAACCAGGACAGGGGAAATGGAATGAGCAGTTCTTC
cdr3_aa: CASSQPGQGKWNEQFF

clone_size: few
d_call: TRBD2
v_call: TRBV7-2
j_call: TRBJ2-1
cdr3_nt: TGTGCCAGCAGCGGGCTAGCGGGGGGTAAGGGAGATGAGCAGTTCTTC
cdr3_aa: CASSGLAGGKGDEQFF

clone_size: -
d_call: -
v_call: TRBV7-6
j_call: TRBJ2-3
cdr3_nt: TGTGCCAGCAGCTTCGCAGGGGGACTCACAGATACGCAGTATTTT
cdr3_aa: CASSFAGGLTDTQYF

clone_size: few
d_call: -
v_call: TRBV7-9
j_call: TRBJ1-1
cdr3_nt: TGTGCCAGCAGCTTGATGGTGAACACTGAAGCTTTCTTT
cdr3_aa: CASSLMVNTEAFF

clone_size: -
d_call: -
v_call: TRBV9
j_call: TRBJ2-1
cdr3_nt: TGTGCCAGCTCAGGTCTGAGGAGGAATGAGCAGTTCTTC
cdr3_aa: CASSGLRRNEQFF

clone_size: -
d_call: -
v_call: TRBV6-5
j_call: TRBJ2-7
cdr3_nt: TGTGCCAGCAGTTCCCCCGACAGACTCTACGAGCAGTACTTC
cdr3_aa: CASSSPDRLYEQYF

clone_size: few
d_call: -
v_call: TRBV10-3
j_call: TRBJ2-7
cdr3_nt: TGTGCCATCAAAGATGGGGCCAGCTCCTACGAGCAGTACTTC
cdr3_aa: CAIKDGASSYEQYF

clone_size: -
d_call: -
v_call: TRBV4-2
j_call: TRBJ1-1
cdr3_nt: TGTGCCAGCAGCCAAGATCGTCGGGGCACTGAAGCTTTCTTT
cdr3_aa: CASSQDRRGTEAFF

clone_size: -
d_call: TRBD1
v_call: TRBV9
j_call: TRBJ2-5
cdr3_nt: TGTGCCAGCAGCGTAGAGGACAGGGGGCGGGAGACCCAGTACTTC
cdr3_aa: CASSVEDRGRETQYF

clone_size: few
d_call: -
v_call: TRBV7-9
j_call: TRBJ1-1
cdr3_nt: TGTGCCAGCAGCCCACCGCGGGGCCAGAACACTGAAGCTTTCTTT
cdr3_aa: CASSPPRGQNTEAFF

clone_size: -
d_call: -
v_call: TRBV15
j_call: TRBJ2-1
cdr3_nt: TGTGCCACCAGCAGGGGTAGCCCCTCCAATGAGCAGTTCTTC
cdr3_aa: CATSRGSPSNEQFF

clone_size: -
d_call: -
v_call: TRBV29-1
j_call: TRBJ1-1
cdr3_nt: TGCAGCGCCCTGACAGGAGTGAACACTGAAGCTTTCTTT
cdr3_aa: CSALTGVNTEAFF

clone_size: -
d_call: -
v_call: TRBV28
j_call: TRBJ2-5
cdr3_nt: TGTGCCAGCAGTCCCCCGACAAACAGCCAGACCCAGTACTTC
cdr3_aa: CASSPPTNSQTQYF

clone_size: -
d_call: -
v_call: TRBV27
j_call: TRBJ1-2
cdr3_nt: TGTGCCAGCAGTTACTCCCCGGGGGAAGTGAGTGGCTACACCTTC
cdr3_aa: CASSYSPGEVSGYTF

clone_size: -
d_call: -
v_call: TRBV30
j_call: TRBJ1-1
cdr3_nt: TGTGCCTGGAGATTCCGGACGAACACTGAAGCTTTCTTT
cdr3_aa: CAWRFRTNTEAFF

clone_size: once
d_call: -
v_call: TRBV19
j_call: TRBJ1-2
cdr3_nt: TGTGCCAGTAGTATAGAGTTCATCTTGACGGACTATGGCTACACCTTC
cdr3_aa: CASSIEFILTDYGYTF

clone_size: -
d_call: TRBD1
v_call: TRBV28
j_call: TRBJ2-6
cdr3_nt: TGTGCCAGCAGACTGACAGGGGGTGGGGCCAACGTCCTGACTTTC
cdr3_aa: CASRLTGGGANVLTF

clone_size: -
d_call: -
v_call: TRBV7-8
j_call: TRBJ2-7
cdr3_nt: TGTGCCAGCAGCTTAGTTGGGGTCAACGAGCAGTACTTC
cdr3_aa: CASSLVGVNEQYF

clone_size: -
d_call: -
v_call: TRBV21-1
j_call: TRBJ2-7
cdr3_nt: TGTGCCAGCAGCCGTTTGAAGGGTTCCTACGAGCAGTACTTC
cdr3_aa: CASSRLKGSYEQYF

clone_size: once
d_call: -
v_call: TRBV6-1
j_call: TRBJ2-7
cdr3_nt: TGTGCCAGCATATCGGTTTACTCCTACGAGCAGTACTTC
cdr3_aa: CASISVYSYEQYF

clone_size: -
d_call: -
v_call: TRBV7-3
j_call: TRBJ1-1
cdr3_nt: TGTGCCAGCAGCTTACAGGGAGAGGCGAACACTGAAGCTTTCTTT
cdr3_aa: CASSLQGEANTEAFF

clone_size: -
d_call: -
v_call: TRBV7-3
j_call: TRBJ1-1
cdr3_nt: TGTGCCAGCAGCCTCCACCTCGCGGGGAACACTGAAGCTTTCTTT
cdr3_aa: CASSLHLAGNTEAFF

clone_size: once
d_call: -
v_call: TRBV29-1
j_call: TRBJ2-7
cdr3_nt: TGCAGCATGACAGGTACCTACGAGCAGTACTTC
cdr3_aa: CSMTGTYEQYF

clone_size: -
d_call: -
v_call: TRBV6-6
j_call: TRBJ2-5
cdr3_nt: TGTGCCAGCAGTTACGATCAGCGAGGCGAGACCCAGTACTTC
cdr3_aa: CASSYDQRGETQYF

clone_size: few
d_call: TRBD2
v_call: TRBV28
j_call: TRBJ2-3
cdr3_nt: TGTGCCAGCAGCTCTCCTAGCGGGGGAGTAGATACGCAGTATTTT
cdr3_aa: CASSSPSGGVDTQYF

clone_size: -
d_call: -
v_call: TRBV28
j_call: TRBJ1-2
cdr3_nt: TGTGCCAGCAGTTTCGGACGGAGGGTAGATGGCTACACCTTC
cdr3_aa: CASSFGRRVDGYTF

clone_size: -
d_call: -
v_call: TRBV28
j_call: TRBJ2-7
cdr3_nt: TGTGCCAGCAGTTTACGGCGGGACCCCTACGAGCAGTACTTC
cdr3_aa: CASSLRRDPYEQYF

clone_size: -
d_call: TRBD1
v_call: TRBV19
j_call: TRBJ2-2
cdr3_nt: TGTGCCAGTAGACGTACAGGGGACACCGGGGAGCTGTTTTTT
cdr3_aa: CASRRTGDTGELFF

clone_size: few
d_call: -
v_call: TRBV5-5
j_call: TRBJ1-5
cdr3_nt: TGTGCCAGCAGCTTTTCAGACTTAAATCAGCCCCAGCATTTT
cdr3_aa: CASSFSDLNQPQHF

clone_size: -
d_call: -
v_call: TRBV2
j_call: TRBJ1-1
cdr3_nt: TGTGCCAGCACTCAAATGACTGAAGCTTTCTTT
cdr3_aa: CASTQMTEAFF

clone_size: -
d_call: TRBD1
v_call: TRBV6-1
j_call: TRBJ1-5
cdr3_nt: TGTGCCAGCGAGGACAGGATCGGCAATCAGCCCCAGCATTTT
cdr3_aa: CASEDRIGNQPQHF

clone_size: -
d_call: TRBD1
v_call: TRBV7-9
j_call: TRBJ1-6
cdr3_nt: TGTGCCAGCAGCTCGAAAACCGGGACAGGGTTTTCTTCACCCCTCCACTTT
cdr3_aa: CASSSKTGTGFSSPLHF

clone_size: -
d_call: -
v_call: TRBV7-2
j_call: TRBJ2-7
cdr3_nt: TGTGCCAGCAGCTTTTCGGTCTCCTACGAGCAGTACTTC
cdr3_aa: CASSFSVSYEQYF

clone_size: -
d_call: -
v_call: TRBV29-1
j_call: TRBJ2-4
cdr3_nt: TGCAGCGTCCAACTCTCGGCTCCCAAAAACATTCAGTACTTC
cdr3_aa: CSVQLSAPKNIQYF

clone_size: -
d_call: TRBD2
v_call: TRBV27
j_call: TRBJ2-5
cdr3_nt: TGTGCCAGCAGTTCTACTAGCGGACAAGAGACCCAGTACTTC
cdr3_aa: CASSSTSGQETQYF

clone_size: few
d_call: -
v_call: TRBV7-9
j_call: TRBJ1-5
cdr3_nt: TGTGCCAGCAGCTTAGAAGGGGCTGGCAATCAGCCCCAGCATTTT
cdr3_aa: CASSLEGAGNQPQHF

clone_size: -
d_call: -
v_call: TRBV5-1
j_call: TRBJ2-5
cdr3_nt: TGCGCCAGCACCCCGGAGACCCAGTACTTC
cdr3_aa: CASTPETQYF

clone_size: -
d_call: TRBD1
v_call: TRBV5-4
j_call: TRBJ1-1
cdr3_nt: TGTGCCAGCACCCGGGACAGGGCCTTGGGCACTGAAGCTTTCTTT
cdr3_aa: CASTRDRALGTEAFF

clone_size: few
d_call: -
v_call: TRBV30
j_call: TRBJ1-4
cdr3_nt: TGTGCCTGGAGTGTACGGTTGGGGGAAAAACTGTTTTTT
cdr3_aa: CAWSVRLGEKLFF

clone_size: -
d_call: -
v_call: TRBV28
j_call: TRBJ1-3
cdr3_nt: TGTGCCAGCACCACGGGTTCCTCTGGAAACACCATATATTTT
cdr3_aa: CASTTGSSGNTIYF

clone_size: -
d_call: -
v_call: TRBV18
j_call: TRBJ2-3
cdr3_nt: TGTGCCAGCTCCAATCTAGGTGGCACAGATACGCAGTATTTT
cdr3_aa: CASSNLGGTDTQYF

clone_size: -
d_call: -
v_call: TRBV7-9
j_call: TRBJ1-5
cdr3_nt: TGTGCCAGCAGCGAGACCGGGGGTGGGCCCCAGCATTTT
cdr3_aa: CASSETGGGPQHF

clone_size: -
d_call: TRBD2
v_call: TRBV29-1
j_call: TRBJ2-3
cdr3_nt: TGCAGCGTCGAGGAGGGACTAGCGGGAGGCCGGGGGGACACAGATACGCAGTATTTT
cdr3_aa: CSVEEGLAGGRGDTDTQYF

clone_size: -
d_call: -
v_call: TRBV19
j_call: TRBJ1-5
cdr3_nt: TGTGCCAGTAGTATTTACAATCAGCCCCAGCATTTT
cdr3_aa: CASSIYNQPQHF

clone_size: -
d_call: TRBD1
v_call: TRBV11-3
j_call: TRBJ2-7
cdr3_nt: TGTGCCAGCAGCCAGACAGGGGGCGAGCAGTACTTC
cdr3_aa: CASSQTGGEQYF

clone_size: once
d_call: TRBD1
v_call: TRBV5-1
j_call: TRBJ1-4
cdr3_nt: TGCGCCAGCAGCGACCGGACAGGGCGGTATGAAAAACTGTTTTTT
cdr3_aa: CASSDRTGRYEKLFF

clone_size: few
d_call: -
v_call: TRBV5-6
j_call: TRBJ2-7
cdr3_nt: TGTGCCAGCAGCTTGGACAGCATGTACTACGAGCAGTACTTC
cdr3_aa: CASSLDSMYYEQYF

clone_size: few
d_call: TRBD1
v_call: TRBV5-6
j_call: TRBJ1-3
cdr3_nt: TGTGCCAGCAGCGGACAGGGAGAAAACACCATATATTTT
cdr3_aa: CASSGQGENTIYF

clone_size: -
d_call: TRBD1
v_call: TRBV28
j_call: TRBJ1-4
cdr3_nt: TGTGCCAGCAGTCCCGGACAGGGTCGCGAAAAACTGTTTTTT
cdr3_aa: CASSPGQGREKLFF

clone_size: -
d_call: TRBD2
v_call: TRBV30
j_call: TRBJ2-7
cdr3_nt: TGTGCCTGGAGTCCCGATCGGGGGGGTTGGTACGAGCAGTACTTC
cdr3_aa: CAWSPDRGGWYEQYF

clone_size: few
d_call: -
v_call: TRBV19
j_call: TRBJ2-7
cdr3_nt: TGTGCCAGTAGTGCAACAGGGAGCGAGCAGTACTTC
cdr3_aa: CASSATGSEQYF